These 20 T cell receptor beta chains originate from one sample sequenced in a study of identical twins. TCRdb processed the 5' RACE reads anew with MiXCR; each CDR3 protein has one entry. The repertoire holds about 530,000 distinct CDR3 sequences, around 15% seen once, with 0.44% in the top ten. These same data were also listed under a study on yellow fever vaccine responses in identical twins.

Sequenced: CD4+ T cells sorted from blood. These TCRs come from a young woman in good health.

This clonotype was recorded a few times. J is TRBJ2-7 and V is TRBV5-1; perhaps D is TRBD1 or TRBD2 (5 bases each). Per the germline V gene, CDR1 is SGHRS and CDR2 is YFSETQ. Trimming took off 4 bases at V and 5 bases at J, with 19 bases between the two ends. CDR3 length equals 15 residues. This CDR3 is CASSTRGALENEQYF. CDR3 DNA: TGCGCCAGCAGCACTAGGGGAGCCTTGGAGAACGAGCAGTACTTC.

This clonotype was seen only a few times. The rearrangement uses TRBV5-1 and TRBJ2-5; weak D call: TRBD1 (6 bases). Germline V lookup: CDR1 SGHRS, CDR2 YFSETQ. V was trimmed by 3 bases and J by 0 bases, leaving 9 bases between them. The CDR3 is 14 residues long. DNA of the CDR3: TGCGCCAGCAGCTCTGGACAGCACCAAGAGACCCAGTACTTC. Translation: CASSSGQHQETQYF.

V and J are TRBV12-3 or TRBV12-4 and TRBJ2-1; D might be TRBD1 (5 bases). The CDR3 consists of 17 residues. The V gene lost 2 bases and the J gene lost 0 bases, with 14 bases spanning the gap. This CDR3 is CASSLFQGPNSYNEQFF. The CDR3 nucleotides read TGTGCCAGCAGTTTATTCCAGGGCCCGAACTCCTACAATGAGCAGTTCTTC.

The chain employs TRBV20-1 and TRBJ2-3; D unclear. This CDR3 has 12 residues. Deletions cut 7 bases from V and 2 bases from J, with 10 bases between. Germline V gene data show CDR1 as DFQATT and CDR2 as SNEGSKA (reference sequence). The CDR3 nucleotides read TGCAGTGTATCGACACCCACAGATACGCAGTATTTT. It encodes CSVSTPTDTQYF.

The rearrangement joins TRBV29-1 to TRBJ2-3, with D uncertain. Between the trimmed V and J ends, which lost 3 bases and 0 bases, there was a span of 10 bases. The CDR3 is 14 amino acids. The germline CDR1 and CDR2 sequences are SQVTM and ANQGSEA. The CDR3 spells CSVDRATSTDTQYF. The CDR3 region has the DNA TGCAGCGTTGATCGAGCGACTAGCACAGATACGCAGTATTTT.

V and J are TRBV20-1 and TRBJ1-2; the D gene is possibly TRBD1 (5 bases). V shed 6 bases and J shed 6 bases, with 20 bases lying between them. Per germline, CDR1 DFQATT and CDR2 SNEGSKA (reference sequence). This CDR3 contains 14 residues. The CDR3 loop is CSAPREGSLDGYTF. The CDR3 DNA is TGCAGTGCCCCTAGGGAGGGGTCCCTCGATGGCTACACCTTC.

This clonotype has a handful of counts. This rearrangement joins TRBV5-1 to TRBJ2-7, with D perhaps given as TRBD1 or TRBD2 (5 bases each). CDR1 and CDR2 from the germline V gene are SGHRS and YFSETQ. This CDR3 spans 13 amino acids. V was trimmed by 4 bases and J by 4 bases, leaving 12 bases between them. The CDR3 nucleotides are TGCGCCAGCAGCCCGGGACGGCTATACGAGCAGTACTTC. Amino acids: CASSPGRLYEQYF.

This clonotype turned up a few times. The V and J genes are TRBV14 and TRBJ2-3, with no clear D. V dropped 4 bases and J dropped 7 bases, with 9 bases sitting between them. Germline V lookup: CDR1 SGHDN, CDR2 FVKESK. The CDR3 totals 12 residues. In DNA form, the CDR3 reads TGTGCCAGCAGCCTGGGAAGCTATACGCAGTATTTT. Encoded protein: CASSLGSYTQYF.

The chain links TRBV5-1 to TRBJ2-2; 8 bases line up with TRBD2. This CDR3 has 16 amino acids. J was trimmed by 5 bases and V by 1 base; bases with no gene match: 7. The germline V gene encodes CDR1 SGHRS and CDR2 YFSETQ. The CDR3, as DNA: TGCGCCAGCAGCTTGAATCGTGAGCGGGAGACCGGGGAGCTGTTTTTT. Translating it yields CASSLNRERETGELFF. The entire variable domain, with the rest obtained from reference TRBV5-1 and TRBJ2-2, is as follows: KAGVTQTPRYLIKTRGQQVTLSCSPISGHRSVSWYQQTPGQGLQFLFEYFSETQRNKGNFPGRFSGRQFSNSRSEMNVSTLELGDSALYLCASSLNRERETGELFFGEGSRLTVL.

V gene TRBV20-1 combines with J gene TRBJ2-7; 7 nucleotides align to TRBD2. CDR1 is DFQATT and CDR2 is SNEGSKA in the germline V gene (reference sequence). V lost 6 bases and J lost 5; bases outside the gene matches: 4. The CDR3 has 11 residues. CDR3 protein: CSAQRGNEQYF. CDR3 sequence (DNA): TGCAGTGCGCAGCGGGGAAACGAGCAGTACTTC.

V is TRBV12-3 or TRBV12-4 and J is TRBJ2-2; D remains ambiguous. This CDR3 is 15 amino acids long. V dropped 3 bases and J dropped 0 bases, with 8 bases sitting between them. The CDR3 reads CASSFHDTNTGELFF. DNA of the CDR3: TGTGCCAGCAGTTTTCACGATACGAACACCGGGGAGCTGTTTTTT.

In its sample, this clonotype was seen a few times. The CDR3 region is CASSQDERGPYEQYF. CDR3 nucleotide sequence: TGTGCCAGCAGCCAAGATGAGCGGGGACCCTACGAGCAGTACTTC. The rearrangement uses TRBV4-2 and TRBJ2-7; TRBD2 matches at 7 bases. The germline V gene has CDR1 LGHNA and CDR2 YNFKEQ. J was trimmed by 2 bases and V by 0 bases; bases with no gene match: 4. CDR3 length equals 15 residues.

The CDR3 DNA reads as TGTGCCAGCAGCCCCGGGCTCCCGAGCTCTGAAGCTTTCTTT. Protein: CASSPGLPSSEAFF. The V gene is TRBV7-9, the J gene TRBJ1-1; D not certain. The CDR3 is made up of 14 amino acids. V lost 5 bases and J lost 6, with 16 bases in between. The germline V gene has CDR1 SEHNR and CDR2 FQNEAQ (reference sequence). Complete variable domain (other parts from reference TRBV7-9 and TRBJ1-1): DTGVSQNPRHKITKRGQNVTFRCDPISEHNRLYWYRQTLGQGPEFLTYFQNEAQLEKSRLLSDRFSAERPKGSFSTLEIQRTEQGDSAMYLCASSPGLPSSEAFFGQGTRLTVV.

The chain combines TRBV6-4 with TRBJ2-1; 10 bases match TRBD1. J was trimmed by 0 bases and V by 11 bases; bases with no gene match: 19. The CDR3 contains 19 residues. Per the germline V gene, CDR1 is MRHNA and CDR2 is SNTAGT. CDR3 residues: CAFCPSTGGYYSSYNEQFF. In nucleotides, the CDR3 is TGTGCCTTCTGTCCCTCGACAGGGGGCTATTATAGCTCCTACAATGAGCAGTTCTTC.

This clonotype has more than one count but fewer than ten. The chain joins TRBV20-1 to TRBJ2-1; 11 bases line up with TRBD1. The CDR3 length is 15 residues. CDR1 DFQATT and CDR2 SNEGSKA come from the germline V gene (reference sequence). V trimming: 0 bases; J trimming: 6 bases; junction bases outside the gene matches: 4. The CDR3 DNA reads TGCAGTGCTAGAGATCCGGGACAGGGGGGCAATGAGCAGTTCTTC. It yields the protein CSARDPGQGGNEQFF.

This clonotype turned up a few times. V usage is TRBV7-9 and J usage is TRBJ2-3; 10 positions agree with TRBD2. The CDR3 covers 16 residues. Germline V CDR1 and CDR2: SEHNR, FQNEAQ (reference sequence). J gave up 6 bases and V 1 base, and 7 bases lay outside the gene matches. CDR3 DNA: TGTGCCAGCAGCTTAGTCCTAGCGGGGGCACACGATACGCAGTATTTT. Its protein product is CASSLVLAGAHDTQYF.

This clonotype was counted between two and nine times. V gene TRBV7-9 combines with J gene TRBJ2-1, with D possibly matching TRBD2 (6 bases). Trimming stripped 4 bases from V and 6 bases from J, with 16 bases between. CDR1 is SEHNR, CDR2 FQNEAQ, per germline (reference sequence). CDR3 size: 15 residues. CDR3 in amino acids: CASSSGLLRGNEQFF. The CDR3 DNA reads TGTGCCAGCAGCTCCGGACTACTCCGTGGCAATGAGCAGTTCTTC.

This chain uses TRBV24-1 with TRBJ2-1; TRBD2 matches at 14 bases. After removal of 4 bases from V and 4 bases from J, the junction contained 8 bases not matched to a gene. There are 18 residues in the CDR3. In germline, CDR1 is KGHDR, CDR2 SFDVKD. In DNA form, the CDR3 reads TGTGCCACCAGTGACCTATCCGGGACTAGCGGGAGTTACAATGAGCAGTTCTTC. Translating it yields CATSDLSGTSGSYNEQFF.

CDR3 nucleotides: TGTGCCAGCAGCACTCGGACTAGCCTCCTATACAATGAGCAGTTCTTC. Protein sequence: CASSTRTSLLYNEQFF. The rearrangement links TRBV7-2 to TRBJ2-1; 8 bases agree with TRBD2. Unmatched junction bases numbered 10, after V lost 5 bases and J lost 4 bases. The germline V gene encodes CDR1 SGHTA and CDR2 FQGNSA. The CDR3 covers 16 residues.

This chain links TRBV28 with TRBJ2-4; TRBD2 matches at 10 bases. Germline-derived CDR1 and CDR2 are MDHEN and SYDVKM. The trim removed 5 bases at V and 1 base at J, leaving 8 bases unmatched. The CDR3 has 17 residues. CDR3 in amino acids: CASSPLSGRGAKNIQYF. Written as DNA, the CDR3 is TGTGCCAGCAGTCCCCTGAGCGGGAGGGGGGCCAAAAACATTCAGTACTTC.